Many counts were recorded for the clone carrying this TCR beta chain. Patients were all untreated before their thyroid surgery. This entry comes from a study of metastatic and nonmetastatic thyroid tumors. Germline V gene data show CDR1 as LNHNV and CDR2 as YYDKDF (reference sequence). Germline trimming cut 5 bases from V and 2 bases from J; bases unmatched to any gene: 7. The CDR3 loop spans 16 amino acids. Study processing details: CDR3 differences across clinicopathological groups were used to build a distant-metastasis classifier for papillary thyroid cancer. TCRdb re-called the PCR reads via MiXCR. Clone size and V and J calls follow TCRdb, not the original study. This table holds roughly 29,000 clones, around a quarter found once.

Material for sequencing was blood. The sequence came from a female donor with papillary thyroid cancer or a benign thyroid nodule (not recorded which). Some clones in this sample may be carry-over from other donors' samples. V and J are TRBV15 and TRBJ1-5, with 9 bases fitting TRBD1. CDR3 sequence reads: CATSGGTGFGNQPQHF. As DNA, the CDR3 is TGTGCCACCAGCGGCGGGACAGGGTTTGGCAATCAGCCCCAGCATTTT.